The clone carrying this TCR beta chain was seen a few times. The antigen is unknown. Amplification targeted the TCR beta CDR3 regions, with RNA transcripts as the source material. After a first-round RT-PCR with HTBI primers, a second-round multiplex PCR was run. TCRdb reprocessed the multiplex PCR reads via MiXCR and lists one record per CDR3 protein. The sample contains approximately 700,000 distinct CDR3 sequences, roughly 41% of which appear only once. These data are taken from a study of Graves' ophthalmopathy and Graves' hyperthyroidism. Study summary: The study drew peripheral blood at initial diagnosis, before any treatment.

Trimming stripped 6 bases from V and 2 bases from J, with 14 bases between. CDR3 length equals 14 residues. CDR1 is SNHLY and CDR2 is FYNNEI in the germline V gene. Orbital computed tomography and thyroid ultrasound, along with TRAb, serum thyroxine and clinical symptoms, underpinned diagnosis. Study observations and caveats: Among thyroid clonotypes expanded above 0.001 frequency, most also appeared in blood.

The V gene is TRBV2, the J gene TRBJ2-7; weak D call: TRBD1 (6 bases). Sequences were obtained from peripheral blood. This receptor was taken from an adult man with Graves' ophthalmopathy. The CDR3 loop reads CASSRQGTTYEQYF. CDR3 DNA sequence: TGTGCCAGCAGCCGCCAGGGGACAACCTACGAGCAGTACTTC.